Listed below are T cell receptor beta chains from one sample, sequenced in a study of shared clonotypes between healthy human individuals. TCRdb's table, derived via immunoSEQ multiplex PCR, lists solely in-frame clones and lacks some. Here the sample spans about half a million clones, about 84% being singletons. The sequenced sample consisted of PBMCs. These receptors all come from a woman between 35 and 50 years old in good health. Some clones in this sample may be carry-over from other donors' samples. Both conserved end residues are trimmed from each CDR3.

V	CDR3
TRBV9	ASSVASGGYNEQF
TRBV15	ATSREGRNSYEQY
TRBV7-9	ASSLDRRQQF
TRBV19	ASSIGLAGGLNTQY
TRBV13	ASSPRPLSGEKLF
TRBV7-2	ASSLFRGPYEQY
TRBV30	AWSVNVGSKSYGYT
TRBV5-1	ASSLAGASGESYEQY
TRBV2	ASSFSGTDTEAF
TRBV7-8	ASSPIGAILSYEQY
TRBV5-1	ASGQGVSYEQY
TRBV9	ASSVVTSGYNEQF
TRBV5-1	ASSLEGQNYGYT
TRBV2	ASSAGRARGYT
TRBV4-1	ASLARVGEKLF
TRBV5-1	ASSSYIAGEQY
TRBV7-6	ASSLAGWRNSYNEQF
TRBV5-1	ASSLGGGQETQY
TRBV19	ASMTAAASNQPQH
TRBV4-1	ASSHHNEKLF
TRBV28	ASSTPRRGEGYEQY
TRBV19	ASSQGQANYGYT
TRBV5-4	ASSTHLAGDSYEQY
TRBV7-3	ASSSGTGRAF
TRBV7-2	ASSPSVVRGTEAF
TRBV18	ASSSRLAGNTYEQY
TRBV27	ASTPGLAGAYEQY
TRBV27	ASSKTVYYEQY
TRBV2	ASSQQGVDTQY
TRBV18	ASSPESQETQY
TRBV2	ASRRIADQETQY
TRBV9	ASSVVSGSYNEQF
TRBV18	ASSPPGQRATGELF
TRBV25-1	ASRRDMNYGYT
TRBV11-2	ASSSKRGSYNEQF
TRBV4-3	ASSQDRLAGGRVGELF
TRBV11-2	ASSLGTGGDGETQY
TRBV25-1	ASSTTSGDYYEQY
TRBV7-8	ASSLGGGRGGEQY
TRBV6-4	ASSDDRGNTEAF
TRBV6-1	ASSVGQGAGGEQF
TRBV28	ASSLNLRAKEETQY
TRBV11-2	ASSLGQNTGELF
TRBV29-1	SGAFGENTEAF
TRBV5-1	ASRSGTGLRRSSYEQY